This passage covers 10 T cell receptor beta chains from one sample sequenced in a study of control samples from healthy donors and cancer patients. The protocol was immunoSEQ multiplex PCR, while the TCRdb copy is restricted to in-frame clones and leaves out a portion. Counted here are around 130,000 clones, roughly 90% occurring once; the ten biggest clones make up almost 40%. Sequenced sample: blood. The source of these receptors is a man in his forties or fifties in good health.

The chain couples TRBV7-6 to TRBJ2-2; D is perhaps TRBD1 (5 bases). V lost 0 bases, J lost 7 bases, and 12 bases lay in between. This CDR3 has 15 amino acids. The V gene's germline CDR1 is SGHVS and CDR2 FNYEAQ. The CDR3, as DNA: TGTGCCAGCAGCTTAGCACCACAGGCCCACGGGGAGCTGTTTTTT. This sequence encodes CASSLAPQAHGELFF.

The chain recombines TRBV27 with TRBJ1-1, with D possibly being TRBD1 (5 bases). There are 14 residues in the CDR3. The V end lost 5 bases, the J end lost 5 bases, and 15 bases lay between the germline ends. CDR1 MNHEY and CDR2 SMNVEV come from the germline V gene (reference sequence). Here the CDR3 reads CASSQGDGGTEAFF. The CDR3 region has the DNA TGTGCCAGCAGTCAAGGGGACGGTGGGACTGAAGCTTTCTTT.

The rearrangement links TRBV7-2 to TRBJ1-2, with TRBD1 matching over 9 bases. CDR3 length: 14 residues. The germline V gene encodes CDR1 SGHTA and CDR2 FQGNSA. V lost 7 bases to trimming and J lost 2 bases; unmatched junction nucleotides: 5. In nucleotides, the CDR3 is TGTGCCAGCACCCAACAGGGGGCGAACTATGGCTACACCTTC. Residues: CASTQQGANYGYTF. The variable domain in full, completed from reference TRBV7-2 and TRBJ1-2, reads GAGVSQSPSNKVTEKGKDVELRCDPISGHTALYWYRQSLGQGLEFLIYFQGNSAPDKSGLPSDRFSAERTGGSVSTLTIQRTQQEDSAVYLCASTQQGANYGYTFGSGTRLTVV.

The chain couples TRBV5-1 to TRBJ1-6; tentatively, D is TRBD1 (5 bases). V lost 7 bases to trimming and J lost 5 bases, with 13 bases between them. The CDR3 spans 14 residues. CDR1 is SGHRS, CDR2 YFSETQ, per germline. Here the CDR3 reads CASSRVQDNSPLHF. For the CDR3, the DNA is TGCGCCAGCTCCAGGGTACAAGATAATTCACCCCTCCACTTT.

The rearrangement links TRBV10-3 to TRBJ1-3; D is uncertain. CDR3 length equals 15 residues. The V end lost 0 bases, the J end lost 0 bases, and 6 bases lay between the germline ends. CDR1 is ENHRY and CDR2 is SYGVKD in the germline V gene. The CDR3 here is CAISESANSGNTIYF. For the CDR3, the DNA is TGTGCCATCAGTGAGTCGGCCAACTCTGGAAACACCATATATTTT.

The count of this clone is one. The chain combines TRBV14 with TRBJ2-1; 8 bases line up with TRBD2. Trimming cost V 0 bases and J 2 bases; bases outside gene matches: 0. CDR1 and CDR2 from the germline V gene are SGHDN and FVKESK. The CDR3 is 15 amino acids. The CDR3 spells CASSQEGLAYNEQFF. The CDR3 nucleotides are TGTGCCAGCAGCCAAGAGGGACTAGCCTACAATGAGCAGTTCTTC.

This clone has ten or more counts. CDR3 sequence reads: CASSARLSGFYNEQFF. The CDR3 coding sequence is TGTGCCAGCAGCGCACGACTAAGCGGTTTCTACAATGAGCAGTTCTTC. This chain uses TRBV11-2 with TRBJ2-1, with D perhaps matching TRBD2 (5 bases). Between the trimmed V and J ends, which lost 5 bases and 3 bases, there was a span of 17 bases. The CDR3 extends over 16 amino acids. Germline V CDR1 and CDR2: SGHAT, FQNNGV.

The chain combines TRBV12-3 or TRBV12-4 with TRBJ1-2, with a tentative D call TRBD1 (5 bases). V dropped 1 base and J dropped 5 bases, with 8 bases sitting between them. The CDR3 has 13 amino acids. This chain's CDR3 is CASSLGQSYGYTF. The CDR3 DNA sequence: TGTGCCAGCAGTTTAGGACAGAGTTATGGCTACACCTTC.

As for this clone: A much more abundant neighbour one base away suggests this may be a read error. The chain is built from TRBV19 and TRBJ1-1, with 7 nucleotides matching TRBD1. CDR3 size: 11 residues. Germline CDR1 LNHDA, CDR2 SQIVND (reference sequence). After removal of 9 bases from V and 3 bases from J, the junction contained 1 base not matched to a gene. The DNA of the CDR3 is TGTGCCAGCAGGGGGGACACTGAAGCTTTCTTT. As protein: CASRGDTEAFF.

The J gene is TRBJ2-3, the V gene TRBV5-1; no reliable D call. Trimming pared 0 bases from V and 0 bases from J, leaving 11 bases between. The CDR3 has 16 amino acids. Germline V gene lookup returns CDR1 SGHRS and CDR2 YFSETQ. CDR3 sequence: CASSLGRTVSTDTQYF. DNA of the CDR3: TGCGCCAGCAGCTTGGGCCGGACGGTAAGCACAGATACGCAGTATTTT.